Following are 5 T cell receptor beta chains from one sample sequenced in a study of blood T cell repertoires in COVID-19. This table comes from immunoSEQ multiplex PCR, and its TCRdb copy is limited to in-frame clones, with some not included. The sample yields about 190,000 clones, around 84% seen once. The sample consisted of peripheral blood. The source of these receptors is a man aged 25-40 years with active or convalescent COVID-19.

The V gene is TRBV6-5, the J gene TRBJ2-7; 10 bases map to TRBD1. Germline assignment: CDR1 MNHEY and CDR2 SVGAGI. The ends lost 6 bases at V and 3 bases at J; junction bases unmatched: 8. This CDR3 contains 15 residues. The CDR3 is CASSRRQGAGYEQYF. The CDR3 DNA is TGTGCCAGCAGCCGACGACAGGGGGCGGGCTACGAGCAGTACTTC.

This chain joins TRBV5-8 and TRBJ2-7; TRBD1 agrees at 7 bases. Trimming removed 2 bases from V and 3 bases from J; junction bases left unmatched: 8. This CDR3 has 15 amino acids. In germline, CDR1 is SGHTS, CDR2 YDEGEE. The CDR3 sequence is CASSFRDSRSYEQYF. The CDR3 region has the DNA TGTGCCAGCAGCTTCCGGGACAGCCGTAGCTACGAGCAGTACTTC.

The chain carries TRBV30 and TRBJ2-6, with 8 bases matching TRBD1. The germline gives CDR1 GTSNPN, CDR2 SVGIG (reference sequence). The trim removed 2 bases at V and 0 bases at J, leaving 6 bases unmatched. The CDR3 runs 17 residues. Written as DNA, the CDR3 is TGTGCCTGGAGTCGGGACAGGACGAGCTCTGGGGCCAACGTCCTGACTTTC. As protein: CAWSRDRTSSGANVLTF.

The V gene is TRBV6-4, the J gene TRBJ1-1, with 8 nucleotides matching TRBD1. The CDR3 sequence is 15 residues long. From germline, CDR1 is MRHNA and CDR2 SNTAGT. J was trimmed by 1 base and V by 6 bases; bases with no gene match: 7. The CDR3 region is CASSETGEGNTEAFF. In DNA form, the CDR3 reads TGTGCCAGCAGCGAGACAGGGGAGGGGAACACTGAAGCTTTCTTT.

This chain uses TRBV27 with TRBJ1-2; no firm D call. CDR1 and CDR2 from the germline V gene are MNHEY and SMNVEV (reference sequence). Trimming took off 2 bases at V and 3 bases at J, with 7 bases between the two ends. CDR3 size: 13 residues. CDR3 in amino acids: CASSLAPDYGYTF. The CDR3 nucleotides are TGTGCCAGCAGTTTAGCTCCGGACTATGGCTACACCTTC.